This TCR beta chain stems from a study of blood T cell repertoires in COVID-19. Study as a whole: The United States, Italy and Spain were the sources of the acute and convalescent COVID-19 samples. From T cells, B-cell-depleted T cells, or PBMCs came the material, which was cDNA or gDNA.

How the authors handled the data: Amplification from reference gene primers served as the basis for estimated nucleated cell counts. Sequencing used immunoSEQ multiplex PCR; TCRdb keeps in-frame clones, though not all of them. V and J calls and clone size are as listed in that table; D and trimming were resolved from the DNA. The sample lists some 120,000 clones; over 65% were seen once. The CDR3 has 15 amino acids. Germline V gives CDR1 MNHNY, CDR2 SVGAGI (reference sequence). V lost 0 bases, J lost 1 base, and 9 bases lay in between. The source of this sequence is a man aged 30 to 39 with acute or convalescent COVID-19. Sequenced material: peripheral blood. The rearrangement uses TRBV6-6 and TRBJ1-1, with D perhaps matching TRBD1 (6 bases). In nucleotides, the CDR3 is TGTGCCAGCAGTTACTCGACAGGTCAGAACACTGAAGCTTTCTTT. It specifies CASSYSTGQNTEAFF.